The 2 T cell receptor beta chains reported below all come from one sample, sequenced in a study of blood T cell repertoires in COVID-19. TCRdb's copy holds only in-frame clones and misses some; the assay was immunoSEQ multiplex PCR. The repertoire includes 130,000 or so clones, more than 70% of them detected once, and approximately 8% sits in the top ten. Sequencing used peripheral blood. The receptor source for this set is a human donor in a cohort sampled during active COVID-19.

The gene calls are TRBV5-1 and TRBJ1-2; TRBD1 matches 11 bases. After removal of 7 bases from V and 0 bases from J, the junction contained 5 bases not matched to a gene. CDR1 and CDR2 (germline): SGHRS, YFSETQ. This CDR3 comprises 15 residues. The CDR3 DNA reads TGCGCCAGCGGCCGGGGACAGGGGGCTAACTATGGCTACACCTTC. It is translated as CASGRGQGANYGYTF.

In its sample, this clone was seen a few times. The CDR3: CARKGNSGANVLTF. In DNA, the CDR3 is TGTGCCAGAAAGGGGAACTCTGGGGCCAACGTCCTGACTTTC. The chain links TRBV2 to TRBJ2-6; tentative D call: TRBD1 (5 bases). Trimming stripped 9 bases from V and 0 bases from J, with 9 bases between. Germline assignment: CDR1 SNHLY and CDR2 FYNNEI. The CDR3 loop spans 14 amino acids.